This TCR beta chain was captured in a study of cytotoxic CD8 clonotypes in ibrutinib-treated CLL. Study as a whole: Specimens for response were gathered following a median around eleven months of therapy, spanning 6 to 36. The study's findings and limits: Contraction or stability on treatment characterized the public clonotypes, which were uncommon.

The table came from immunoSEQ multiplex PCR; TCRdb's copy has only in-frame clones and leaves some out. The sample lists over 110,000 clones; roughly 90% were seen once. The germline gives CDR1 MNHEY, CDR2 SMNVEV (reference sequence). V gave up 2 bases and J gave up 6 bases, with 13 bases separating them. The CDR3 totals 14 residues. With respect to this clone: Its antigen remains unidentified.

Specimen: PBMCs, collected after 12 months of ibrutinib treatment. The chain joins TRBV27 to TRBJ2-5, with D possibly matching TRBD2 (6 bases). The receptor was isolated from a human donor with chronic lymphocytic leukemia. This chain's CDR3 is CASSLAGGPQTQYF. In nucleotides, the CDR3 is TGTGCCAGCAGTTTAGCCGGAGGGCCGCAGACCCAGTACTTC.